Sequencing of this T cell receptor (beta chain) was carried out in a study of shared clonotypes between healthy human individuals (dated by TCRdb to between 2020 and 2021). Regarding the complete study: The cohort comprised a couple of women and a few men aged 18 to 49 years. For each donor, CD4 naive and CD4 memory were each run on three plates, CD8 naive on two plates, and CD8 memory on one plate. The study deeply sequenced blood TCR repertoires of 5 or 6 healthy adults to estimate repertoire size and the extent of clonotype sharing between individuals. To increase sequencing depth and limit assay-specific biases, TCR repertoire library preparation and sequencing were carried out by different laboratories using diverse techniques. Each donor's leukapheresis produced roughly between about 0.9 and 9.5 billion PBMCs. What the work shows at the level of the full study, not this receptor alone: Naive subsets generally had larger estimated clonotype richness than memory subsets. Compared with non-shared clonotypes, clonotypes shared by all four sorted-subset donors had higher generation probabilities. Sharing across a handful of donors was observed for approximately 4.6% of naive CD4, under 4% of naive CD8, roughly 2.3% of memory CD4, and around 0.44% of memory CD8 clonotypes. Based on pairwise subsampling, the degree of clonotype sharing among donors was expected to be affected by sequencing depth. Sampling was limited to blood, and TCR repertoires in tissue likely differ from TCR repertoires in blood. Even with the large sequencing depth, rarefaction of the sorted-subset datasets indicated that sequencing was incomplete. The small number of donors limited the genetic and exposure-history diversity represented.

Using the deep immunoSEQ assay, multiplex PCR amplified TCR CDR3 regions from genomic DNA. Extracted genomic DNA from each cell subset was distributed evenly across all wells of several immunoSEQ 96-well plates, and each plate was treated as a replicate. Each replicate PCR for sorted subsets received approximately 200 ng genomic DNA, equal to about 30,000 T cell genomes. Purified libraries were quantified with a Qubit 3.0 fluorometer, sized on a Bioanalyzer 2100, and re-quantified with the KAPA Library Quantification kit. A separate single-read 150-cycle Illumina NextSeq 550 flow cell was used to sequence each immunoSEQ 96-well plate. In the authors' own workflow: Because the immunoSEQ output held only junctional sequences and lacked quality scores, the filtering could not match the filtering applied to full-length reads. To assign V/J genes and CDR3, sequences were annotated using PyIR, a Python wrapper for IgBLAST v1.9, with IMGT germline references. Reads were filtered out if the reads had weak V/J assignments (E-value above 1e-6), no CDR3, stop codons, out-of-frame junctions, or ambiguous translated residues. A V3J clonotype was defined by an identical inferred V gene, J gene, and CDR3 amino acid sequence. Percentage overlap between repertoires was computed as shared unique clonotypes divided by the size of the smaller repertoire. Three approaches were used to assess repertoire richness: RTK rarefaction, the Chao1 estimator, and Recon v2.1 estimates of unobserved clonotypes. Generation probabilities for all TCRbeta clonotypes obtained by the gDNA method from a handful of donors were computed using OLGA. Sourced from immuneACCESS, this table was stored by TCRdb with only in-frame sequences that have V and J called. A share of the clones is absent; for the studies checked, an unresolved V gene accounts for under half, and the remainder has no known explanation. V and J calls and clone size are copied from that table; D and trimming were computed from the DNA. For this sample the table gives about 980,000 clones, of which about three quarters were detected only once. Clones ranked in the top ten supply over 1.3% of the sample.

Points on this clone: This receptor's antigen is unknown. No per-base quality is available; no much larger clone lies one base away.

The donors were healthy, HIV-negative adults who had no recently reported acute infections or vaccinations. All donors were Caucasian adults living in Nashville, Tennessee, USA. Magnetic negative selection was used to enrich CD4+ T cells, after which naive cells were positively selected on CD45RA and the negative fraction became the memory subset. Blood was obtained by leukapheresis, after which PBMCs were separated by Ficoll-Histopaque density gradient centrifugation and cryopreserved in liquid nitrogen vapor phase. Analytical flow cytometry was used to check the purity and quantity of every magnetically sorted T cell population. Each sorted fraction had its genomic DNA isolated and then quantified by UV absorbance on a Nanodrop 2000c. The sequence derives from a man younger than 30 in good health. Material: memory CD4+ T cells sorted from blood. What this sample's cell subset or site label stands for: CD45RA-negative fraction.

The CDR3 in this case is CASSPGQLAGNTIYF. Read as DNA, the sequence is TGTGCCAGCAGCCCCGGACAGCTTGCTGGAAACACCATATATTTT. The V and J segments used are TRBV7-3 and TRBJ1-3, with TRBD1 as a weak D call on 6 bases. V drops 5 bases and J drops 2 bases, leaving 13 bases in between. From its cysteine to its phenylalanine, the CDR3 spans 15 amino acids. Only the CDR3 part of the read is kept: 45 bases, read in frame from the first base. CDR1 SGHTA and CDR2 FQGTGA are derived from the germline V gene.